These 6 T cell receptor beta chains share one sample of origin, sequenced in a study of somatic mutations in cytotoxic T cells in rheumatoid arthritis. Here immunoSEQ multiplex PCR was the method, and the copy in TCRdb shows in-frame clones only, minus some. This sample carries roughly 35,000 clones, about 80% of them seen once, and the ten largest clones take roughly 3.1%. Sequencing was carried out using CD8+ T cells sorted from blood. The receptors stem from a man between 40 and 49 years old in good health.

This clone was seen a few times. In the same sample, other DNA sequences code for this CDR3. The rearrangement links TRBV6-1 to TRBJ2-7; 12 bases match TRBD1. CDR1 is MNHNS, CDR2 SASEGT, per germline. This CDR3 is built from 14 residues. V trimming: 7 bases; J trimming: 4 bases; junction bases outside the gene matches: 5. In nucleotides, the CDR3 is TGTGCCAGCACTCCGGGACAGGGGGCATACGAGCAGTACTTC. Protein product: CASTPGQGAYEQYF.

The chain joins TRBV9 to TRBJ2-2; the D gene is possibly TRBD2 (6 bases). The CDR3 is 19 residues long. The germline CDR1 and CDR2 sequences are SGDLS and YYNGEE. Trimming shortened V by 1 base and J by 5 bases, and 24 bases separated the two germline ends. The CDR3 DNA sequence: TGTGCCAGCAGCGTATCCGGGACTGGTAAGAAGCTGGAAACCGGGGAGCTGTTTTTT. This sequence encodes CASSVSGTGKKLETGELFF.

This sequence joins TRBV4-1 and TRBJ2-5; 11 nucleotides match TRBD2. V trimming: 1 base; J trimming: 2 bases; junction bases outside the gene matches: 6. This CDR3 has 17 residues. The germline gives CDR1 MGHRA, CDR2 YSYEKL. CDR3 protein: CASSQVDLAGGQETQYF. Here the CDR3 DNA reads TGCGCCAGCAGCCAAGTCGACCTAGCGGGAGGTCAAGAGACCCAGTACTTC.

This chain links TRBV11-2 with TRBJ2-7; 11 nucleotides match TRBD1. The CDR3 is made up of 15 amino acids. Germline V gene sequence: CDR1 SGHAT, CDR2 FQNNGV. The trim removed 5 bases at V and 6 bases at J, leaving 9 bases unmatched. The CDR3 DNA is TGTGCCAGCAGCCCCCGGGACAGGGGGTCTGGCGAGCAGTACTTC. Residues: CASSPRDRGSGEQYF.

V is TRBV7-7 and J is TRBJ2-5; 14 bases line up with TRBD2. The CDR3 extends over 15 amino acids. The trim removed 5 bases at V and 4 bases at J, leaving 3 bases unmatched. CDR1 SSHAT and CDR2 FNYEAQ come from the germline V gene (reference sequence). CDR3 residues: CASSATSGRAETQYF. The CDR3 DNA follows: TGTGCCAGCAGCGCGACTAGCGGGAGGGCAGAGACCCAGTACTTC.

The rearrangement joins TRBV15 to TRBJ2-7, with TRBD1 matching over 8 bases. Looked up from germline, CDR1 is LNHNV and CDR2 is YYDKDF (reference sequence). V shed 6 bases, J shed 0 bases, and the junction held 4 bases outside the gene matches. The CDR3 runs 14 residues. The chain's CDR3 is CATSVDRVSYEQYF. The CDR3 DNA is TGTGCCACCAGTGTGGACAGGGTCTCCTACGAGCAGTACTTC.